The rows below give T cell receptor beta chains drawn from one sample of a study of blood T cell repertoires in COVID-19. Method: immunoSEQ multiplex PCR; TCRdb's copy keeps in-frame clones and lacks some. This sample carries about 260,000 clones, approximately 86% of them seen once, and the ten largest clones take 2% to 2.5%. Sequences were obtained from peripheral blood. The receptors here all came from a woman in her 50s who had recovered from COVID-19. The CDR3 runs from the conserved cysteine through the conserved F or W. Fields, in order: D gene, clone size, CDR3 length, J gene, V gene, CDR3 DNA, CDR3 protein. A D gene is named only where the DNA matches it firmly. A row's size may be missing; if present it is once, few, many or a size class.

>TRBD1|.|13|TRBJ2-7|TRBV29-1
TGCAGCGTACCCGGGACAGGGAGCTACGAGCAGTACTTC
CSVPGTGSYEQYF
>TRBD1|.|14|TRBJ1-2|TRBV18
TGTGCCAGCTCACCTGGACAGGGTAACTATGGCTACACCTTC
CASSPGQGNYGYTF
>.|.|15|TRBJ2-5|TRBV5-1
TGCGCCAGCAGCCTGGGCCTCTCCATCCGGGAGACCCAGTACTTC
CASSLGLSIRETQYF
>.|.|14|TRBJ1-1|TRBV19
TGTGCCAGTAGTATCGTCTGGAGGAAGGCTGAAGCTTTCTTT
CASSIVWRKAEAFF
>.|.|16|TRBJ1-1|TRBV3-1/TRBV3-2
TGTGCCAGCTCAAAGACCCGGCGGCCTTCGAACACTGAAGCTTTCTTT
CASSKTRRPSNTEAFF
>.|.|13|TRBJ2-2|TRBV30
TGTGCCTGGAGTGGGTACATAACCGGGGAGCTGTTTTTT
CAWSGYITGELFF
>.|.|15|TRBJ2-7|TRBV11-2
TGTGCCAGCAGCCTACGCACTCAGGGTTCGTACGAGCAGTACTTC
CASSLRTQGSYEQYF
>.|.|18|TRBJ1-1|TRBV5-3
TGTGCCAGAAGCCCCCCTCCAGGGACTAGGAGAGGAGGCACTGAAGCTTTCTTT
CARSPPPGTRRGGTEAFF
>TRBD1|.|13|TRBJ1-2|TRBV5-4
TGTGCCAGCAGTCACAGGGGAGGCTATGGCTACACCTTC
CASSHRGGYGYTF
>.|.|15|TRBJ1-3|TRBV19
TGTGCCAGTAGTATAGATGGAGGCCTGGGAAACACCATATATTTT
CASSIDGGLGNTIYF
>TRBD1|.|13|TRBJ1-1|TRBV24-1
TGTGCCACCAGTGATCCCATGACAGGGGGGGATTTCTTT
CATSDPMTGGDFF
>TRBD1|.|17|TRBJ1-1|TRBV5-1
TGCGCCAGCAGCACGCGACAGGGGTTGGGCTTTGACACTGAAGCTTTCTTT
CASSTRQGLGFDTEAFF
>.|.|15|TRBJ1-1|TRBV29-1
TGCAGCGTTGTTTGGGACTTGGGCCGGAACACTGAAGCTTTCTTT
CSVVWDLGRNTEAFF
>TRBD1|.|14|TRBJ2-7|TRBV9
TGTGCCAGCAGCCCTCGGGACAGGGGCTACGAGCAGTACTTC
CASSPRDRGYEQYF
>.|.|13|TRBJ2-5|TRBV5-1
TGCGCCAGCAGCTTCGGAAGCGGAGAGACCCAGTACTTC
CASSFGSGETQYF
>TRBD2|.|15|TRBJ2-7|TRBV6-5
TGTGCCAGCAGTTACAGAAGCGGGAGGGCGAAAGAGCAGTACTTC
CASSYRSGRAKEQYF
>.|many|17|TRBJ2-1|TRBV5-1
TGCGCCAGCAGCTTGGCCCCACCAGGGTACGGCTACAATGAGCAGTTCTTC
CASSLAPPGYGYNEQFF
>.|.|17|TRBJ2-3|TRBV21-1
TGTGCCAGCAGCAATATGGGCAAGGGGGGGAGCACAGATACGCAGTATTTT
CASSNMGKGGSTDTQYF
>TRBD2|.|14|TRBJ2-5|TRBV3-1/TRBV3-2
TGTGCCAGCAGTCCTCGCGGGGGGATAGAGACCCAGTACTTC
CASSPRGGIETQYF
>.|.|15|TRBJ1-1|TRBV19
TGTGCCAGTAGAGTGTTGACAGGCCCGAACACTGAAGCTTTCTTT
CASRVLTGPNTEAFF
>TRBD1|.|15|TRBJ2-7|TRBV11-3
TGTGCCAGCAGCTGTGACAGGGGCCTCAGAAGGGAGCAGTACTTC
CASSCDRGLRREQYF
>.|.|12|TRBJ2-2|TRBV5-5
TGTGCCAGCAGCTTTGGGCTCGGGGAGCTGTTTTTT
CASSFGLGELFF
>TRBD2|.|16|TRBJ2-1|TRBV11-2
TGTGCCAGCAGCTCAGGGACTAGCGGGGGGTATAGTGAGCAGTTCTTC
CASSSGTSGGYSEQFF
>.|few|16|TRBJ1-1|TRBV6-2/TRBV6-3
TGTGCCAGCAGTTACTCGATTTCTAGAAAGAGGACTGAAGCTTTCTTT
CASSYSISRKRTEAFF
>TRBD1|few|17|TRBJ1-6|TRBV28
TGTGCCAGCAGTACCCCGGGACAGGGGGTTATAAATTCACCCCTCCACTTT
CASSTPGQGVINSPLHF
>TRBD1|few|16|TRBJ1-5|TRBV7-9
TGTGCCAGCAGCATTCACTCAGGGGGAATGGGTCAGCCCCAGCATTTT
CASSIHSGGMGQPQHF
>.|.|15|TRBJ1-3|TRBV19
TGTGCCAGTAGTACAGACGGACACTCTGGAAACACCATATATTTT
CASSTDGHSGNTIYF
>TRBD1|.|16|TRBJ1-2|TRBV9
TGTGCCAGCAGCGTAGCCCGGGACAGCGAGTACTATGGCTACACCTTC
CASSVARDSEYYGYTF
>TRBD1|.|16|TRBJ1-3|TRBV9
TGTGCCAGCAGCGTAGCACGACAGGGCTCTGGAAACACCATATATTTT
CASSVARQGSGNTIYF